This T cell receptor (beta chain) appears in the sequencing data of a study of control samples from healthy donors and cancer patients. The V end was cut by 0 bases, the J end by 8 bases, with 10 bases between. The CDR3 has 14 amino acids. The V gene's germline CDR1 is SEHNR and CDR2 FQNEAQ (reference sequence). Assay: immunoSEQ multiplex PCR; the TCRdb copy retains only in-frame clones and omits some. The table lists under 200,000 clones, 70% to 90% of them singletons. The sequenced material came from blood. The sequence came from a woman between 25 and 40 years old in good health. The gene calls are TRBV7-9 and TRBJ1-4; no clear D. The CDR3 spells CASSLAAGREKLFF. DNA of the CDR3: TGTGCCAGCAGCTTAGCGGCAGGTCGAGAAAAACTGTTTTTT.